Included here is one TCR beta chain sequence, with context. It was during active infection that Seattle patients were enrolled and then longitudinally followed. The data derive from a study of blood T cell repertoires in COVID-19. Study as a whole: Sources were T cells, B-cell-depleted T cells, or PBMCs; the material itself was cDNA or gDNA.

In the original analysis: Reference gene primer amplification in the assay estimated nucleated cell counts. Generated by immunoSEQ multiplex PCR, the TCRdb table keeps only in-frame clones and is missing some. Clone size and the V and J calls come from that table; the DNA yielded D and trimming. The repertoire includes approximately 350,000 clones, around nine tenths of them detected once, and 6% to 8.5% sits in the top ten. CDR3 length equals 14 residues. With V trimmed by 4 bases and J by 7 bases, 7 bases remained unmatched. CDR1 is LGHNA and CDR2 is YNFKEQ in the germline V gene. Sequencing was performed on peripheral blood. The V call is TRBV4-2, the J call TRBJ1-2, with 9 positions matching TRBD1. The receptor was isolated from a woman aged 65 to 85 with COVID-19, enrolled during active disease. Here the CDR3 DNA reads TGTGCCAGCAGCCCTACGGGACAGGGACCTGGCTACACCTTC. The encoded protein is CASSPTGQGPGYTF.